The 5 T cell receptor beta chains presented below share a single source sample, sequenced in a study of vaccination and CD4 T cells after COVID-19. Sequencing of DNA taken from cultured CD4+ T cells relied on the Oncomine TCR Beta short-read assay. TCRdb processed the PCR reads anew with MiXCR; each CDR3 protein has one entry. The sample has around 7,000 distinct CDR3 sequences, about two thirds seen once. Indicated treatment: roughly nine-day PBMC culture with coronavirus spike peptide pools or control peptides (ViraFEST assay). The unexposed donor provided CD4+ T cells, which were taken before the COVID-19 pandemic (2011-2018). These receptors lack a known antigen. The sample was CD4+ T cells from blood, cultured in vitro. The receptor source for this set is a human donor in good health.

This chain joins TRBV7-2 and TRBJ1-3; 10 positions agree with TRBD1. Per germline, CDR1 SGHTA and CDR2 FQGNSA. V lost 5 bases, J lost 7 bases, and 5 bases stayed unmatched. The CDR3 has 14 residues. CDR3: CASSLGDRGNTIYF. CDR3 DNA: TGTGCCAGCAGCCTGGGGGACAGGGGCAACACCATATATTTT.

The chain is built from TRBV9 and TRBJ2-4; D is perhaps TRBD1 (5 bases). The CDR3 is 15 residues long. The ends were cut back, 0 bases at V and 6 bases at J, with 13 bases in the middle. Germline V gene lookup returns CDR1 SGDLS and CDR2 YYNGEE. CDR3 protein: CASSVAGQGPNIQYF. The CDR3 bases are TGTGCCAGCAGCGTAGCTGGGCAGGGCCCAAACATTCAGTACTTC.

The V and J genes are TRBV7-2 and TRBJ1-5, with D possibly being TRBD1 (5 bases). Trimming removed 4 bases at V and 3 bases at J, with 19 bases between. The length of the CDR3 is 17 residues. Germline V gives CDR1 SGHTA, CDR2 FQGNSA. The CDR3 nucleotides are TGTGCCAGCAGCTCTCGAGCTTGGGGACTGATCAATCAGCCCCAGCATTTT. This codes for CASSSRAWGLINQPQHF.

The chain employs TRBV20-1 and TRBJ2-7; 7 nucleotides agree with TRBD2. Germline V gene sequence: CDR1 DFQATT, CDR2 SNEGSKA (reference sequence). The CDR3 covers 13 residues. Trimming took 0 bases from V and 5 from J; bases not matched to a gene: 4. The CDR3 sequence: CSARDLAVDEQYF. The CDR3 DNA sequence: TGCAGTGCTAGAGATCTAGCGGTGGACGAGCAGTACTTC.

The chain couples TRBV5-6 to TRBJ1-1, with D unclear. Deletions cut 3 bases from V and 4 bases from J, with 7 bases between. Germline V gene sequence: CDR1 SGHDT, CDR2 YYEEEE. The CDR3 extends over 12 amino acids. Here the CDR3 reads CASSYDSTEAFF. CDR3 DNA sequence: TGTGCCAGCAGCTACGATAGCACTGAAGCTTTCTTT.